These 8 T cell receptor beta chains were all obtained from the same sample, sequenced in a study of T-cell reconstitution after alpha-beta-depleted transplantation in children. Unique molecular identifiers were built into the TCRbeta library. In TCRdb, the PCR reads were re-called with MiXCR into one record per CDR3 protein. The sample carries hundreds of thousands of distinct CDR3 sequences, less than 15% recorded once. The sequencing used PBMCs, collected before TCRalphabeta/CD19-depleted stem cell transplant. Receptors were obtained from a girl under 10 years old with congenital amegakaryocytic thrombocytopenia, due to receive a stem cell transplant.

This chain uses TRBV24-1 with TRBJ1-4; TRBD1 aligns across 7 bases. The germline V gene has CDR1 KGHDR and CDR2 SFDVKD. The CDR3 runs to 16 residues. The trim removed 4 bases at V and 5 bases at J, leaving 9 bases unmatched. The CDR3 here is CATSEGRQGYNEKLFF. The CDR3 bases are TGTGCCACCAGTGAGGGTCGACAGGGCTACAATGAAAAACTGTTTTTT.

This clonotype appeared many times. This chain uses TRBV29-1 with TRBJ2-1; 7 nucleotides agree with TRBD1. Unmatched junction bases numbered 5, after V lost 3 bases and J lost 0 bases. Per germline, CDR1 SQVTM and CDR2 ANQGSEA. The CDR3 sequence is 15 residues long. CDR3 protein: CSVEVDRTSYNEQFF. Written as DNA, the CDR3 is TGCAGCGTTGAGGTGGACAGGACCTCCTACAATGAGCAGTTCTTC.

There are many counts of this clonotype. The chain couples TRBV20-1 to TRBJ2-7, with D possibly being TRBD1 (6 bases). The length of the CDR3 is 12 residues. Germline V CDR1 and CDR2: DFQATT, SNEGSKA (reference sequence). Trimming left V 3 bases short and J 0 bases short, with 6 bases between. The DNA of the CDR3 is TGCAGTGCTAGGGGACACTCCTACGAGCAGTACTTC. This sequence encodes CSARGHSYEQYF.

The J gene is TRBJ2-5, the V gene TRBV5-5, with D perhaps TRBD2 (6 bases). CDR1 is SGHKS, CDR2 YYEKEE, per germline (reference sequence). V dropped 4 bases and J dropped 5 bases, with 15 bases sitting between them. This CDR3 comprises 14 residues. The CDR3 protein is CASSQRRGEETQYF. The CDR3, as DNA: TGTGCCAGCAGCCAAAGGCGGGGAGAGGAGACCCAGTACTTC.

The chain carries TRBV4-1 and TRBJ1-1, with 9 bases identical to TRBD1. Trimming took 0 bases from V and 5 from J; bases not matched to a gene: 19. The CDR3 sequence is 20 residues long. From germline, CDR1 is MGHRA and CDR2 YSYEKL. CDR3 sequence: CASSQDSIMGQGKWGTEAFF. In nucleotides, the CDR3 is TGCGCCAGCAGCCAAGATAGCATCATGGGACAGGGAAAATGGGGAACTGAAGCTTTCTTT.

There are many counts of this clonotype. V usage is TRBV6-5 and J usage is TRBJ2-3; a weak D match, TRBD1 (6 bases). The CDR3 has 15 residues. Germline V lookup: CDR1 MNHEY, CDR2 SVGAGI. Trimming shortened V by 6 bases and J by 0 bases, and 13 bases separated the two germline ends. CDR3 loop: CASRYRAVSTDTQYF. The CDR3 DNA sequence: TGTGCCAGCAGATACAGGGCAGTTAGCACAGATACGCAGTATTTT.

This clonotype was found many times. The V and J genes are TRBV29-1 and TRBJ2-1; perhaps TRBD1 as D (5 bases). Trimming shortened V by 7 bases and J by 7 bases, and 17 bases separated the two germline ends. The CDR3 extends over 13 amino acids. The V gene's germline CDR1 is SQVTM and CDR2 ANQGSEA. The CDR3 region is CSGSFDSLNEQFF. The CDR3 DNA reads TGCAGCGGATCGTTCGACAGCCTGAATGAGCAGTTCTTC.

The rearrangement joins TRBV7-7 to TRBJ2-5; 8 nucleotides line up with TRBD1. CDR1 SSHAT and CDR2 FNYEAQ come from the germline V gene (reference sequence). Trimming at V came to 4 bases and at J to 5 bases, leaving 6 bases not matched to a gene. The CDR3 sequence is 14 residues long. CDR3 amino acids: CASSSTGVEETQYF. CDR3 in DNA: TGTGCCAGCAGCTCGACAGGGGTGGAGGAGACCCAGTACTTC.